This entry lists 10 T cell receptor beta chains sequenced from one sample in a study of T cells in Graves' hyperthyroidism and ophthalmopathy (dated 2019 in TCRdb). The method behind the library was multiplex PCR. Sequencing relied on an Illumina HiSeq 2000. The TCR beta CDR3 regions were amplified from RNA transcripts. A first-round RT-PCR of the TCR CDR3 used the HTBI primer set with the Qiagen OneStep RT-PCR kit. The public reads were quality trimmed at Q25 with fastp and then assembled into clones with MiXCR by TCRdb, keeping productive beta chains. Each entry is one CDR3 protein sequence, shown with its most common DNA and genes. The sample table lists hundreds of thousands of distinct CDR3 sequences, roughly 14% of them with a count of one. Of the sample, roughly an eighth is held by the ten largest clones. Sequencing was carried out using blood. Source of these receptors: a man aged 18 to 35 with Graves' ophthalmopathy.

This clonotype occurred many times. The chain uses TRBV20-1 and TRBJ1-1; unclear D gene. CDR3 size: 14 residues. Germline lookup yields CDR1 DFQATT and CDR2 SNEGSKA (reference sequence). Trimming left V 1 base short and J 4 bases short, with 13 bases between. This CDR3 reads CSARGFERSTEAFF. The CDR3 DNA follows: TGCAGTGCTAGAGGGTTTGAGAGGAGCACTGAAGCTTTCTTT.

In its sample, this clonotype was seen many times. The chain employs TRBV11-2 and TRBJ2-7, with 8 positions matching TRBD2. V gave up 5 bases and J gave up 2 bases; unmatched junction bases: 2. Per germline, CDR1 SGHAT and CDR2 FQNNGV. The CDR3 totals 13 residues. The CDR3 sequence: CASSRSGTYEQYF. CDR3 bases: TGTGCCAGCAGCCGTAGCGGGACCTACGAGCAGTACTTC.

Here the CDR3 DNA reads TGTGCCAGCATGAGTGTGCAGGCCGAGGCTGGAAACACCATATATTTT. It yields the protein CASMSVQAEAGNTIYF. The V and J genes are TRBV12-3 or TRBV12-4 and TRBJ1-3, with unresolved D. This CDR3 is built from 16 residues. V lost 7 bases to trimming and J lost 2 bases, with 18 bases between them.

Many counts were recorded for this clonotype. This chain links TRBV6-1 with TRBJ2-3; TRBD2 matches at 11 bases. This CDR3 has 15 amino acids. Trimming removed 6 bases from V and 4 bases from J; junction bases left unmatched: 6. Germline CDR1 reads MNHNS; CDR2 reads SASEGT. The CDR3 here is CASSLLAGEADTQYF. As DNA, the CDR3 is TGTGCCAGCAGCCTACTAGCGGGAGAAGCAGATACGCAGTATTTT.

This clonotype came up many times. V and J are TRBV28 and TRBJ2-2; 9 bases are a match to TRBD1. The CDR3 extends over 17 amino acids. The V gene end was trimmed by 6 bases and the J gene end by 2 bases; junction bases not matched to a gene: 10. CDR1 is MDHEN, CDR2 SYDVKM, per germline. CDR3 bases: TGTGCCAGCAGCCCACTGAGACAGGGGGGAAACACCGGGGAGCTGTTTTTT. This sequence encodes CASSPLRQGGNTGELFF.

This clonotype was counted a few times. The J gene is TRBJ1-1, the V gene TRBV19, with D possibly TRBD1 on 5 matching bases. The CDR3 is 14 amino acids. The V end lost 4 bases, the J end lost 4 bases, and 13 bases lay between the germline ends. CDR1 and CDR2 (germline): LNHDA, SQIVND (reference sequence). This chain's CDR3 is CASSTSGLATEAFF. The CDR3 nucleotides read TGTGCCAGTAGTACCTCGGGACTGGCCACTGAAGCTTTCTTT.

This clonotype has a count of ten or more. The chain employs TRBV5-1 and TRBJ2-7; no definite D call. The CDR3 runs to 17 residues. The V gene lost 1 base and the J gene lost 0 bases, with 17 bases spanning the gap. Germline assignment: CDR1 SGHRS and CDR2 YFSETQ. The CDR3 spells CASSLQVPKPFSYEQYF. The CDR3 nucleotides read TGCGCCAGCAGCTTGCAGGTCCCGAAACCCTTCTCCTACGAGCAGTACTTC.

This CDR3 is CASSDRGRAGELFF. CDR3 DNA: TGTGCCAGCAGTGACCGGGGCAGGGCCGGGGAGCTGTTTTTT. The rearrangement links TRBV25-1 to TRBJ2-2; D is possibly TRBD1 or TRBD2 (5 bases each). CDR3 length: 14 amino acids. Trimming cost V 3 bases and J 6 bases, with 11 bases left between them. The germline gives CDR1 MGHDK, CDR2 SYGVNS. The full variable domain, rest sourced from reference TRBV25-1 and TRBJ2-2, is EADIYQTPRYLVIGTGKKITLECSQTMGHDKMYWYQQDPGMELHLIHYSYGVNSTEKGDLSSESTVSRIRTEHFPLTLESARPSHTSQYLCASSDRGRAGELFFGEGSRLTVL.

The rearrangement links TRBV20-1 to TRBJ2-2, with unresolved D. The length of the CDR3 is 13 residues. V was cut by 3 bases and J by 7 bases, with 12 bases left in between. The V gene's germline CDR1 is DFQATT and CDR2 SNEGSKA (reference sequence). Here the CDR3 reads CSASSGLGGELFF. As DNA, the CDR3 is TGCAGTGCTAGTTCCGGGTTGGGCGGGGAGCTGTTTTTT.

This clonotype was seen at least ten times. The CDR3 spells CASSVTSGRADEQFF. The DNA of the CDR3 is TGTGCCAGCAGCGTTACTAGCGGGAGGGCTGATGAGCAGTTCTTC. The chain carries TRBV6-1 and TRBJ2-1; 13 nucleotides line up with TRBD2. Trimming cost V 6 bases and J 8 bases; bases outside gene matches: 7. CDR1 is MNHNS and CDR2 is SASEGT in the germline V gene. The length of the CDR3 is 15 residues.